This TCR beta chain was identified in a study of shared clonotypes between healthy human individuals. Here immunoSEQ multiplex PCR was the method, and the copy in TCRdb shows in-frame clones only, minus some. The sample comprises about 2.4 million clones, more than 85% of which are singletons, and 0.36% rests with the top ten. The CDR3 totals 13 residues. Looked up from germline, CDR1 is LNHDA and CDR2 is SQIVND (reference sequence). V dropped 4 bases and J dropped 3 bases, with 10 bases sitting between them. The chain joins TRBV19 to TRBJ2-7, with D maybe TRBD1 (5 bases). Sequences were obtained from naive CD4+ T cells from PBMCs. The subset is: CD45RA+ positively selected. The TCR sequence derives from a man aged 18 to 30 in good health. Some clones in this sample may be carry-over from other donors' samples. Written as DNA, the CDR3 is TGTGCCAGTAGTAGCCTGACAGTCTACGAGCAGTACTTC. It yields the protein CASSSLTVYEQYF.